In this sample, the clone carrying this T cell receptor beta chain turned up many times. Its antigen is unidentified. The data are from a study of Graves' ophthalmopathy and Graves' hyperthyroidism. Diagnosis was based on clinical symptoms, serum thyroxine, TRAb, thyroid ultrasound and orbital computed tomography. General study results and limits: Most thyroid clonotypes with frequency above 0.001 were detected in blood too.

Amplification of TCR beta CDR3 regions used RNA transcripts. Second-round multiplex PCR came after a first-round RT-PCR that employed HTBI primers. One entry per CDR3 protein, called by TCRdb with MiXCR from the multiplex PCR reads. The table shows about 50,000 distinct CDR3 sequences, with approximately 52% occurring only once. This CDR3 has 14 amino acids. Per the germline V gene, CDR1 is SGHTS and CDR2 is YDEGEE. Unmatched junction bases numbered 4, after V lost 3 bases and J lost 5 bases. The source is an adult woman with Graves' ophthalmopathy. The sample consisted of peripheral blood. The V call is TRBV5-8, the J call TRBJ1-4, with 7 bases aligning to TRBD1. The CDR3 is CASSSDRLNEKLFF. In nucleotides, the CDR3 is TGTGCCAGCAGCTCGGACAGGTTAAATGAAAAACTGTTTTTT.